The 5 T cell receptor beta chains in this list originate from one sample, sequenced in a study of T-cell memory formation after mild COVID-19. TCRdb passed the 5' RACE reads through MiXCR, listing each CDR3 protein once. Of about 390,000 distinct CDR3 sequences listed, approximately 15% are singletons. Sequencing used PBMCs or a T cell subset sorted from them (not recorded which). These receptors all come from a man younger than 30 who had mild COVID-19 (a few samples of this study predate the infection). Cell type and time point are not known.

In its sample, this clonotype was seen many times. The chain couples TRBV2 to TRBJ1-1; 9 bases line up with TRBD1. With V trimmed by 6 bases and J by 6 bases, 2 bases remained unmatched. The CDR3 sequence is 12 residues long. Germline assignment: CDR1 SNHLY and CDR2 FYNNEI. CDR3 in amino acids: CASRDRGPEAFF. DNA of the CDR3: TGTGCCAGCAGGGACAGGGGCCCTGAAGCTTTCTTT.

The chain has TRBV6-1 and TRBJ1-1; D call uncertain. Per germline, CDR1 MNHNS and CDR2 SASEGT. V was trimmed by 1 base and J by 1 base, leaving 10 bases between them. CDR3 length: 15 amino acids. CDR3 sequence reads: CASSEGAETNTEAFF. The DNA for the CDR3 is TGTGCCAGCAGTGAAGGGGCAGAGACGAACACTGAAGCTTTCTTT.

Only a few counts were recorded for this clonotype. The chain links TRBV4-1 to TRBJ1-1, with TRBD1 as a possible D gene (5 bases). This CDR3 has 18 residues. V lost 3 bases to trimming and J lost 1 base, with 21 bases between them. Germline V gives CDR1 MGHRA, CDR2 YSYEKL. The CDR3 loop reads CASSHHGAIGGTNTEAFF. Here the CDR3 DNA reads TGCGCCAGCAGCCATCATGGGGCCATCGGGGGGACGAACACTGAAGCTTTCTTT.

The J gene is TRBJ2-7, the V gene TRBV15; D not resolved. The CDR3 totals 14 residues. V lost 0 bases, J lost 4 bases, and 10 bases lay in between. CDR1 is LNHNV and CDR2 is YYDKDF in the germline V gene (reference sequence). In DNA form, the CDR3 reads TGTGCCACCAGCAGAGATATGGGCACATACGAGCAGTACGTC. Translation gives CATSRDMGTYEQYV.

This clonotype was seen many times. The rearrangement uses TRBV9 and TRBJ2-3, with 14 bases fitting TRBD2. The CDR3 spans 18 residues. The germline gives CDR1 SGDLS, CDR2 YYNGEE. The junction had 8 bases not matched to a gene; V was cut back by 3 bases and J by 2 bases. This CDR3 is CASSAPGTSGGITDTQYF. The CDR3 nucleotides are TGTGCCAGCAGCGCCCCCGGGACTAGCGGGGGAATCACAGATACGCAGTATTTT.